A single sample gave rise to the 17 T cell receptor beta chains below, sequenced in a study of blood T cell repertoires in COVID-19. Clones were read by immunoSEQ multiplex PCR, and TCRdb kept only the in-frame ones, dropping some. The data contain roughly 180,000 clones, about 85% of them singletons. The sequenced material came from peripheral blood. The receptors were gathered from a man in his sixties who had recovered from COVID-19.

The chain has TRBV2 and TRBJ1-1; D not resolved. CDR3 length: 15 residues. Trimming left V 7 bases short and J 0 bases short, with 15 bases between. Per the germline V gene, CDR1 is SNHLY and CDR2 is FYNNEI. In nucleotides, the CDR3 is TGTGCCAGCACCGAACTTTTAGCAATGAACACTGAAGCTTTCTTT. Translated: CASTELLAMNTEAFF.

The genes are TRBV28 and TRBJ2-5; TRBD2 might be the D (6 bases). Trimming took 6 bases from V and 2 from J, leaving 16 bases between them. The length of the CDR3 is 15 residues. Germline V gene data show CDR1 as MDHEN and CDR2 as SYDVKM. The CDR3 reads CASRPWGSGQETQYF. The CDR3 DNA reads as TGTGCCAGCAGGCCCTGGGGTAGCGGACAAGAGACCCAGTACTTC.

This chain connects TRBV19 to TRBJ1-1, with unresolved D. Trimming removed 6 bases from V and 0 bases from J, with 14 bases in between. CDR3 length equals 15 residues. CDR1 LNHDA and CDR2 SQIVND come from the germline V gene (reference sequence). CDR3 coding DNA: TGTGCCAGTAGCCCCGGGGTCGGCCTGAACACTGAAGCTTTCTTT. Translating gives CASSPGVGLNTEAFF. Looking up the rest from reference TRBV19 and TRBJ1-1 gives the full variable domain: DGGITQSPKYLFRKEGQNVTLSCEQNLNHDAMYWYRQDPGQGLRLIYYSQIVNDFQKGDIAEGYSVSREKKESFPLTVTSAQKNPTAFYLCASSPGVGLNTEAFFGQGTRLTVV.

The sample holds a few counts of this clone. CDR3 bases: TGTGCCAGCAGCGAGCGTAGCTGGGGGGAGATATACGAGCAGTACTTC. Its protein product is CASSERSWGEIYEQYF. J is TRBJ2-7 and V is TRBV4-2; possibly TRBD2 for D (6 bases). Trimming left V 5 bases short and J 4 bases short, with 21 bases between. This CDR3 contains 16 residues. The germline V gene encodes CDR1 LGHNA and CDR2 YNFKEQ.

This clone was recorded a few times. In nucleotides, the CDR3 is TGTGCCAGCAGCTTAGTCGGTCGAACAGTCCCTGAAGCTTTCTTT. Its protein is CASSLVGRTVPEAFF. The V gene is TRBV7-2, the J gene TRBJ1-1; D not resolved. V was pared by 1 base and J by 6 bases, with 15 bases between. This CDR3 contains 15 residues. Germline CDR1 and CDR2: SGHTA and FQGNSA.

The chain recombines TRBV20-1 with TRBJ1-5, with D perhaps TRBD1 (5 bases). The CDR3 spans 14 residues. Germline loops: CDR1 DFQATT, CDR2 SNEGSKA (reference sequence). Trimming pared 3 bases from V and 3 bases from J, leaving 12 bases between. The CDR3 DNA is TGCAGTGCTAGTTTAAACAGGCCCAATCAGCCCCAGCATTTT. This encodes CSASLNRPNQPQHF.

This clone turned up a few times. V gene TRBV27 combines with J gene TRBJ1-6; TRBD1 is a possible D gene (6 bases). CDR1 and CDR2 from the germline V gene are MNHEY and SMNVEV (reference sequence). V was cut by 0 bases and J by 4 bases, with 10 bases left in between. This CDR3 is 16 amino acids long. CDR3 sequence: CASSLSTGPYNSPLHF. CDR3 nucleotides: TGTGCCAGCAGTTTATCCACAGGGCCGTATAATTCACCCCTCCACTTT.

The chain is built from TRBV18 and TRBJ2-7; TRBD1 matches at 9 bases. The CDR3 sequence is 14 residues long. CDR1 KGHSH and CDR2 LQKENI come from the germline V gene. Trimming at V came to 3 bases and at J to 5 bases, leaving 5 bases not matched to a gene. The CDR3 reads CASSPGQGIDEQYF. CDR3 in DNA: TGTGCCAGCTCACCGGGACAGGGAATTGACGAGCAGTACTTC.

V is TRBV10-3 and J is TRBJ2-1; 14 bases match TRBD2. J was trimmed by 16 bases and V by 2 bases; bases with no gene match: 4. Germline V gene data show CDR1 as ENHRY and CDR2 as SYGVKD. This CDR3 is 13 amino acids long. The CDR3 DNA sequence: TGTGCCATCAGTGAGGACGGGACTAGCGGGGGTTTCTTC. Translation: CAISEDGTSGGFF.

The chain couples TRBV9 to TRBJ1-2; 7 nucleotides agree with TRBD1. This CDR3 comprises 15 residues. Germline assignment: CDR1 SGDLS and CDR2 YYNGEE. The ends lost 0 bases at V and 4 bases at J; junction bases unmatched: 6. Here the CDR3 reads CASSVAQDRSYGYTF. In DNA form, the CDR3 reads TGTGCCAGCAGCGTAGCCCAGGACAGGTCCTATGGCTACACCTTC. Drawing the rest from reference TRBV9 and TRBJ1-2, the complete variable domain is DSGVTQTPKHLITATGQRVTLRCSPRSGDLSVYWYQQSLDQGLQFLIQYYNGEERAKGNILERFSAQQFPDLHSELNLSSLELGDSALYFCASSVAQDRSYGYTFGSGTRLTVV.

The genes are TRBV19 and TRBJ2-2, with D possibly TRBD2 on 7 matching bases. V was cut by 6 bases and J by 2 bases, with 16 bases left in between. The CDR3 length is 16 residues. CDR1 and CDR2 (germline): LNHDA, SQIVND (reference sequence). The CDR3 nucleotides are TGTGCCAGTAGCCCACTAAGGGGGGGTAACACCGGGGAGCTGTTTTTT. It yields the protein CASSPLRGGNTGELFF.

The chain carries TRBV27 and TRBJ1-5, with 9 positions matching TRBD1. Germline V gene data show CDR1 as MNHEY and CDR2 as SMNVEV (reference sequence). V shed 3 bases and J 2 bases; nucleotides not matched to a gene: 2. This CDR3 comprises 15 residues. This CDR3 reads CASSLGQGGNQPQHF. Written as DNA, the CDR3 is TGTGCCAGCAGTTTGGGACAGGGCGGCAATCAGCCCCAGCATTTT.

This rearrangement joins TRBV30 to TRBJ2-3; the match to TRBD1 covers 7 bases. The germline V gene encodes CDR1 GTSNPN and CDR2 SVGIG (reference sequence). J was trimmed by 2 bases and V by 0 bases; bases with no gene match: 5. There are 15 residues in the CDR3. CDR3 protein: CAWSVRGPDTDTQYF. In DNA, the CDR3 is TGTGCCTGGAGTGTAAGGGGGCCAGACACAGATACGCAGTATTTT.

The chain combines TRBV6-6 with TRBJ1-1; D is perhaps TRBD1 (5 bases). The CDR3 is 13 residues long. The V end was cut by 11 bases, the J end by 1 base, with 14 bases between. Germline loops: CDR1 MNHNY, CDR2 SVGAGI (reference sequence). CDR3 protein: CAGRGLRNTEAFF. In nucleotides, the CDR3 is TGTGCCGGAAGGGGTTTAAGGAACACTGAAGCTTTCTTT.

This sequence joins TRBV5-1 and TRBJ1-1; TRBD1 might be the D (5 bases). This CDR3 contains 14 residues. The germline V gene has CDR1 SGHRS and CDR2 YFSETQ. V dropped 2 bases and J dropped 4 bases, with 12 bases sitting between them. The CDR3 loop reads CASSFAGVGTEAFF. CDR3 sequence (DNA): TGCGCCAGCAGCTTCGCGGGGGTAGGCACTGAAGCTTTCTTT.

The gene calls are TRBV5-4 and TRBJ2-3; D is perhaps TRBD2 (7 bases). Germline V gene sequence: CDR1 SGHNT, CDR2 YYREEE (reference sequence). With 0 bases removed from V and 3 bases from J, the gap between germline ends came to 14 bases. This CDR3 is 16 amino acids long. The CDR3 bases are TGTGCCAGCAGCTTGGAGGGGGGGGCCCGAACAGATACGCAGTATTTT. Protein product: CASSLEGGARTDTQYF.

The rearrangement uses TRBV6-5 and TRBJ1-2; TRBD1 might be the D (6 bases). This CDR3 region has 14 residues. Trimming removed 6 bases from V and 8 bases from J, with 19 bases in between. In germline, CDR1 is MNHEY, CDR2 SVGAGI. For the CDR3, the DNA is TGTGCCAGCAGGCAACAGGGCTTGTTACCCGGCTACACCTTC. Residues: CASRQQGLLPGYTF.